The entry that follows covers one T cell receptor beta chain sequence. Its antigen is currently unknown. This record belongs to a study of graft-versus-host responses after intestinal transplantation. Across the whole study: The recipients all started with anti-thymocyte globulin induction and then took tacrolimus and steroids for 3 to 4 years.

TCRdb keeps only in-frame clones here, not all; method: immunoSEQ multiplex PCR. This table holds some 95,000 clones, around nine tenths found once. The CDR3 length is 14 residues. Between the trimmed V and J ends, which lost 0 bases and 4 bases, there was a span of 10 bases. Germline lookup yields CDR1 SGHNT and CDR2 YYREEE (reference sequence). Sequencing was performed on unstimulated CD8+ T cells sorted from spleen or lymph node cells, taken before intestinal transplant. The V and J genes are TRBV5-4 and TRBJ1-2, with D perhaps TRBD1 (5 bases). This receptor was taken from a human donor who received an intestinal transplant. Here the CDR3 reads CASSLVGGIYGYTF. As DNA, the CDR3 is TGTGCCAGCAGCTTGGTTGGGGGGATCTATGGCTACACCTTC.